The 24 T cell receptor beta chains below were found in one sample sequenced in a study of blood T cells in healthy people across ages. Primers used in a second PCR of about 7 to 12 cycles were a sample-barcoded 5' primer and a J-beta primer mix. One entry per CDR3 protein, called by TCRdb with MiXCR from the 5' RACE reads. The data contain 2 million or so distinct CDR3 sequences, about 50% of them singletons. The sample was blood. Receptors were obtained from a woman aged 40 to 50 in good health.

This clonotype occurred a few times. This chain joins TRBV4-3 and TRBJ2-1; D is possibly TRBD2 (5 bases). Deletions cut 0 bases from V and 7 bases from J, with 19 bases between. The CDR3 extends over 17 amino acids. CDR1 and CDR2 (germline): LGHNA, YSLEER. The CDR3: CASSQDGGPNLGNEQFF. DNA for the CDR3: TGCGCCAGCAGCCAAGATGGAGGACCCAACTTAGGGAATGAGCAGTTCTTC.

This clonotype was detected only a few times. The V and J genes are TRBV6-2 or TRBV6-3 and TRBJ2-5; no reliable D call. The CDR3 has 11 amino acids. Germline assignment: CDR1 MNHEY and CDR2 SVGEGT. Trimming shortened V by 2 bases and J by 7 bases, and 5 bases separated the two germline ends. CDR3 in amino acids: CASSYDLTQYF. CDR3 nucleotides: TGTGCCAGCAGTTACGACCTGACCCAGTACTTC.

In its sample, this clonotype was seen a few times. The gene calls are TRBV14 and TRBJ2-7; D is possibly TRBD1 (6 bases). The V gene lost 4 bases and the J gene lost 10 bases, with 14 bases spanning the gap. The CDR3 totals 12 residues. The germline gives CDR1 SGHDN, CDR2 FVKESK. As DNA, the CDR3 is TGTGCCAGCAGCCCCAGGGGCAGGGTACAGTACTTC. Translating gives CASSPRGRVQYF.

This clonotype has only a few counts. CDR3 protein: CASSQDRTRGYTF. The DNA of the CDR3 is TGCGCCAGCAGCCAAGATCGGACTCGGGGCTACACCTTC. The chain carries TRBV4-3 and TRBJ1-2; D remains unclear. CDR3 length: 13 residues. Per germline, CDR1 LGHNA and CDR2 YSLEER. V was clipped by 0 bases and J by 8 bases, with 10 bases between them.

The rearrangement joins TRBV5-5 to TRBJ2-2, with TRBD1 identical over 9 bases. Germline CDR1 is SGHKS and CDR2 is YYEKEE (reference sequence). The junction had 9 bases not matched to a gene; V was cut back by 4 bases and J by 5 bases. CDR3 length: 16 amino acids. CDR3 sequence: CASSPTGTGRTGELFF. Here the CDR3 DNA reads TGTGCCAGCAGCCCCACCGGGACAGGGAGAACCGGGGAGCTGTTTTTT.

V gene TRBV10-3 combines with J gene TRBJ1-6, with TRBD1 matching 9 bases. The V gene end was trimmed by 5 bases and the J gene end by 9 bases; junction bases not matched to a gene: 8. CDR3 size: 15 residues. Per germline, CDR1 ENHRY and CDR2 SYGVKD. CDR3 amino acids: CAISLKQGAASPLHF. CDR3 coding DNA: TGTGCCATCAGTCTTAAACAGGGGGCGGCTTCACCCCTCCACTTT.

The chain couples TRBV24-1 to TRBJ2-4, with a possible D match to TRBD1 (6 bases). The CDR3 runs 11 residues. CDR1 is KGHDR and CDR2 is SFDVKD in the germline V gene. The V end lost 4 bases, the J end lost 9 bases, and 6 bases lay between the germline ends. CDR3 loop: CATSDRGIQYF. The CDR3 DNA is TGTGCCACCAGTGACAGGGGCATTCAGTACTTC.

The J gene is TRBJ2-2, the V gene TRBV6-2 or TRBV6-3; D is possibly TRBD2 (6 bases). The CDR3 runs to 15 residues. Germline lookup yields CDR1 MNHEY and CDR2 SVGEGT. V lost 6 bases, J lost 1 base, and 12 bases lay in between. DNA of the CDR3: TGTGCCAGCAGAACCGGACTAATGAACACCGGGGAGCTGTTTTTT. Residues: CASRTGLMNTGELFF.

This chain connects TRBV3-1 to TRBJ2-5; 12 bases are shared with TRBD2. Near its end, the DNA agrees better with TRBJ2-7, so the J call may be wrong. The CDR3 is 16 residues long. CDR1 is LGHDT, CDR2 YNNKEL, per germline (reference sequence). CDR3 sequence: CASSQDLAGGRDEQYF. The CDR3 bases are TGTGCCAGCAGCCAAGATCTAGCGGGGGGGAGGGACGAGCAGTACTTC.

V and J are TRBV28 and TRBJ1-2; D uncertain. Trimming took off 7 bases at V and 4 bases at J, with 10 bases between the two ends. CDR3 length: 12 amino acids. Germline CDR1 reads MDHEN; CDR2 reads SYDVKM. CDR3 DNA: TGTGCCAGCAACGGGGAGACCTATGGCTACACCTTC. Translated, it gives CASNGETYGYTF.

In the case of this clonotype: One end of the junction is discordant with germline, which a read error may explain. The DNA of the CDR3 is TGTGTCAGCAGTGGGACAGAGCTAGCCAAAAACATTCAGTACTTC. This encodes CVSSGTELAKNIQYF. The chain is built from TRBV6-5 and TRBJ2-4; 7 bases match TRBD1. Looked up from germline, CDR1 is MNHEY and CDR2 is SVGAGI. The CDR3 has 15 residues.

This clonotype was seen ten or more times. One end of the junction varies from germline; a read error may be responsible. This chain uses TRBV5-1 with TRBJ2-7; D may be TRBD1 or TRBD2 (5 bases each). The germline V gene encodes CDR1 SGHRS and CDR2 YFSETQ. The length of the CDR3 is 13 residues. The CDR3 loop is CASSWDGSYEQYF. The CDR3 DNA sequence: TGTGCCAGCAGTTGGGACGGCTCCTACGAGCAGTACTTC.

This clonotype was seen only a few times. The rearrangement links TRBV4-2 to TRBJ2-3; tentatively, D is TRBD2 (5 bases). Trimming took 0 bases from V and 8 from J, leaving 9 bases between them. The CDR3 runs 13 residues. CDR1 LGHNA and CDR2 YNFKEQ come from the germline V gene. The CDR3 spells CASSQDPSGTQYF. The CDR3 DNA is TGTGCCAGCAGCCAAGACCCAAGCGGTACGCAGTATTTT.

The J gene is TRBJ2-7, the V gene TRBV7-3, with 9 nucleotides matching TRBD2. The germline gives CDR1 SGHTA, CDR2 FQGTGA. Losses at the gene ends were 0 bases for V and 7 bases for J; bases not matched to a gene: 7. The CDR3 is 15 residues long. This chain's CDR3 is CASSLTAGGSNEQYF. CDR3 sequence (DNA): TGTGCCAGCAGCTTAACAGCGGGGGGTAGTAATGAGCAGTACTTC.

The CDR3 protein is CASSQEIPTGSSPLHF. CDR3 bases: TGTGCCAGCAGCCAAGAAATCCCCACGGGTAGCTCACCCCTCCACTTT. The genes are TRBV4-2 and TRBJ1-6; D remains unclear. CDR3 length: 16 amino acids. Germline loops: CDR1 LGHNA, CDR2 YNFKEQ. Trimming took 0 bases from V and 10 from J, leaving 16 bases between them.

The chain combines TRBV13 with TRBJ2-3; 7 bases align to TRBD2. V dropped 5 bases and J dropped 10; count of bases not matched to a gene: 9. The CDR3 sequence is 13 residues long. Germline V gene lookup returns CDR1 PRHDT and CDR2 FYEKMQ (reference sequence). CDR3 in DNA: TGTGCCAGCAGCGGTGGGAGGGTAGGTTCGCAGTATTTT. Encoded protein: CASSGGRVGSQYF.

V and J are TRBV5-1 and TRBJ1-6; 7 bases align to TRBD1. The V gene end was trimmed by 4 bases and the J gene end by 0 bases; junction bases not matched to a gene: 7. This CDR3 spans 17 amino acids. CDR1 SGHRS and CDR2 YFSETQ come from the germline V gene. CDR3 sequence: CASSNGQASSYNSPLHF. The CDR3 DNA follows: TGCGCCAGCAGCAACGGACAGGCGAGCTCCTATAATTCACCCCTCCACTTT.

In its sample, this clonotype was seen a few times. The chain has TRBV6-2 or TRBV6-3 and TRBJ2-4; 7 nucleotides agree with TRBD1. With 5 bases clipped from V and 6 bases from J, the junction kept 7 bases outside the gene matches. CDR3 length: 14 amino acids. CDR1 is MNHEY, CDR2 SVGEGT, per germline. As DNA, the CDR3 is TGTGCCAGCAGTAAACAGGGGTCTGCAAACATTCAGTACTTC. This translates into CASSKQGSANIQYF.

This clonotype was seen a handful of times. The chain joins TRBV7-2 to TRBJ1-5; no reliable D call. Looked up from germline, CDR1 is SGHTA and CDR2 is FQGNSA. This CDR3 region has 13 residues. V lost 2 bases, J lost 4 bases, and 6 bases lay in between. The CDR3 nucleotides are TGTGCCAGCAGCTTACGGCTGAATCAGCCCCAGCATTTT. Amino acid sequence: CASSLRLNQPQHF.

The CDR3 DNA reads as TGTGCCAGCAGTTCCCTAGGGGGCGTGGATTCACCCCTCCACTTT. Translating gives CASSSLGGVDSPLHF. V usage is TRBV28 and J usage is TRBJ1-6, with 7 bases lining up with TRBD1. The germline V gene encodes CDR1 MDHEN and CDR2 SYDVKM. The J segment lost 8 bases and the V segment lost 4 bases, leaving 8 bases of the junction unmatched. The CDR3 totals 15 residues.

The chain joins TRBV14 to TRBJ1-1; D is unresolved. Per the germline V gene, CDR1 is SGHDN and CDR2 is FVKESK. The CDR3 has 13 residues. Trimming removed 7 bases at V and 1 base at J, with 10 bases between. The CDR3 loop is CASKEQQNTEAFF. The CDR3, as DNA: TGTGCCAGCAAAGAACAGCAGAACACTGAAGCTTTCTTT.

CDR3 sequence reads: CASSVLRQGAKGNQPQHF. The CDR3 bases are TGTGCCAGCAGTGTTCTTAGACAGGGGGCAAAAGGCAATCAGCCCCAGCATTTT. This chain connects TRBV6-2 or TRBV6-3 to TRBJ1-5, with TRBD1 matching 10 bases. V lost 5 bases and J lost 2; bases outside the gene matches: 12. The CDR3 has 18 amino acids. Germline lookup yields CDR1 MNHEY and CDR2 SVGEGT.

This chain uses TRBV6-5 with TRBJ1-2, with a possible D match to TRBD1 (5 bases). V lost 3 bases and J 3 bases, leaving 14 bases between the germline ends. The V gene's germline CDR1 is MNHEY and CDR2 SVGAGI. CDR3 length: 15 amino acids. The CDR3: CASSYAGPRDYGYTF. The CDR3 DNA reads TGTGCCAGCAGTTATGCAGGGCCTCGGGACTATGGCTACACCTTC.

This rearrangement joins TRBV10-3 to TRBJ1-2, with 9 bases lining up with TRBD1. CDR1 is ENHRY and CDR2 is SYGVKD in the germline V gene. This CDR3 is built from 15 residues. V trimming: 0 bases; J trimming: 6 bases; junction bases outside the gene matches: 5. The CDR3 reads CAISESGTGNDGYTF. The CDR3 DNA follows: TGTGCCATCAGTGAGTCGGGGACAGGGAATGATGGCTACACCTTC.